Presented here are 29 T cell receptor beta chains from one specimen sequenced in a study of blood T cell repertoires in COVID-19 (dated by TCRdb to the early 2020s). Library prep was done by the immunoSEQ multiplex PCR assay. TCRdb holds this immuneACCESS table with in-frame rearrangements only. Some clones are missing; in checked studies, unresolved V genes explain under half, and the rest has no known cause. Within this sample are about 150,000 clones, with 80% to 85% of them counted one time only. The ten largest account for around 5% of the sample. The specimen sequenced was PBMCs or T cells enriched from blood (not recorded which). Source of these receptors: a man aged 70-80 years who had been exposed to COVID-19.

This chain joins TRBV6-5 and TRBJ1-5, with 10 bases fitting TRBD1. Looked up from germline, CDR1 is MNHEY and CDR2 is SVGAGI. The CDR3 spans 15 residues. V was clipped by 6 bases and J by 4 bases; unmatched bases: 6. The CDR3: CASSPDRGANQPQHF. The CDR3, as DNA: TGTGCCAGCAGCCCGGACAGGGGGGCGAATCAGCCCCAGCATTTT.

The chain is built from TRBV3-1 (or the pseudogene TRBV3-2) and TRBJ2-1; a possible D gene is TRBD2 (6 bases). Germline values: CDR1 LGHDT, CDR2 YNNKEL (reference sequence). This CDR3 is 12 amino acids long. The CDR3 DNA reads TGTGCGTCGGCCGGGGGCTACAATGAGCAGTTCTTC. Translation gives CASAGGYNEQFF.

This chain connects TRBV3-1 (or the pseudogene TRBV3-2) to TRBJ2-1, with D tentatively TRBD1 (6 bases). The CDR3 consists of 17 residues. Germline CDR1 is LGHDT and CDR2 is YNNKEL (reference sequence). V was shortened by 3 bases and J by 0 bases, with 15 bases between the two germline ends. For the CDR3, the DNA is TGTGCCAGCAGCCACAGGGGCCCAGGGAGCTCCTACAATGAGCAGTTCTTC. This encodes CASSHRGPGSSYNEQFF.

This chain joins TRBV9 and TRBJ2-3, with D perhaps TRBD2 (6 bases). Germline V gene data show CDR1 as SGDLS and CDR2 as YYNGEE. V was cut by 0 bases and J by 0 bases, with 8 bases left in between. This CDR3 contains 15 residues. For the CDR3, the DNA is TGTGCCAGCAGCGTAGATGGGGGGAGCACAGATACGCAGTATTTT. Amino acids: CASSVDGGSTDTQYF.

The chain combines TRBV4-3 with TRBJ1-2; TRBD1 matches at 8 bases. J gave up 4 bases and V 0 bases, and 7 bases lay outside the gene matches. In germline, CDR1 is LGHNA, CDR2 YSLEER. CDR3 length equals 16 residues. CDR3 sequence: CASSQEGDRGTYGYTF. CDR3 DNA: TGCGCCAGCAGCCAAGAAGGCGACAGGGGAACCTATGGCTACACCTTC.

The V gene is TRBV5-1, the J gene TRBJ2-3; TRBD2 matches at 10 bases. After removal of 4 bases from V and 2 bases from J, the junction contained 22 bases not matched to a gene. There are 21 residues in the CDR3. Germline V gene sequence: CDR1 SGHRS, CDR2 YFSETQ. CDR3 DNA: TGCGCCAGCAGCACCCCATCCGACAGGGATACTAGCGGGATCCCCACAGATACGCAGTATTTT. Amino acids: CASSTPSDRDTSGIPTDTQYF.

The J gene is TRBJ2-7, the V gene TRBV11-2; D gene unclear. Germline V gives CDR1 SGHAT, CDR2 FQNNGV. Deletions cut 5 bases from V and 4 bases from J, with 15 bases between. This CDR3 comprises 14 residues. The CDR3: CASSPTPGRYEQYF. DNA for the CDR3: TGTGCCAGCAGCCCCACCCCTGGTAGATACGAGCAGTACTTC.

The gene calls are TRBV20-1 and TRBJ2-3; 9 bases fit TRBD2. The CDR3 is 15 amino acids. The V gene's germline CDR1 is DFQATT and CDR2 SNEGSKA (reference sequence). V dropped 3 bases and J dropped 3; count of bases not matched to a gene: 7. The CDR3 protein is CSASEAGGSTDTQYF. CDR3 nucleotide sequence: TGCAGTGCTAGTGAAGCGGGGGGATCAACAGATACGCAGTATTTT.

This chain links TRBV6-5 with TRBJ1-5, with D perhaps matching TRBD1 (5 bases). V was trimmed by 9 bases and J by 9 bases, leaving 12 bases between them. The CDR3 length is 11 residues. Germline CDR1 is MNHEY and CDR2 is SVGAGI. The CDR3 coding sequence is TGTGCCAGTGGACGGGACTGGCCCCAGCATTTT. Encoded protein: CASGRDWPQHF.

In this sample, this clone turned up a few times. The chain joins TRBV5-4 to TRBJ2-2; no definite D call. CDR3 size: 16 residues. Trimming shortened V by 2 bases and J by 5 bases, and 16 bases separated the two germline ends. From germline, CDR1 is SGHNT and CDR2 YYREEE (reference sequence). CDR3 residues: CASSFDSSGGTGELFF. DNA for the CDR3: TGTGCCAGCAGCTTTGACTCCTCCGGTGGGACCGGGGAGCTGTTTTTT. The full variable domain, its missing parts supplied by reference TRBV5-4 and TRBJ2-2, is ETGVTQSPTHLIKTRGQQVTLRCSSQSGHNTVSWYQQALGQGPQFIFQYYREEENGRGNFPPRFSGLQFPNYSSELNVNALELDDSALYLCASSFDSSGGTGELFFGEGSRLTVL.

The DNA for the CDR3 is TGTGCCAGCAGCGTAGGTGTGATGGCGGGAGGGAGAGAGACCCAGTACTTC. It is translated as CASSVGVMAGGRETQYF. The V gene is TRBV7-6, the J gene TRBJ2-5; the match to TRBD2 covers 9 bases. V lost 5 bases and J lost 4; bases outside the gene matches: 14. Germline V CDR1 and CDR2: SGHVS, FNYEAQ. The CDR3 has 17 amino acids.

This sequence joins TRBV27 and TRBJ1-6, with D possibly being TRBD1 (6 bases). Between the trimmed V and J ends, which lost 5 bases and 8 bases, there was a span of 22 bases. The CDR3 length is 17 residues. Germline V gene sequence: CDR1 MNHEY, CDR2 SMNVEV (reference sequence). The CDR3 reads CASSPLGGGVFDSPLHF. Written as DNA, the CDR3 is TGTGCCAGCAGTCCCCTCGGAGGGGGGGTATTTGATTCACCCCTCCACTTT.

The chain combines TRBV19 with TRBJ2-7; TRBD1 aligns across 10 bases. The CDR3 is made up of 13 amino acids. Germline V CDR1 and CDR2: LNHDA, SQIVND (reference sequence). After removal of 9 bases from V and 7 bases from J, the junction contained 9 bases not matched to a gene. In DNA, the CDR3 is TGTGCCAGCGGGGACAGGGGACCGGGAGAGCAGTACTTC. Residues: CASGDRGPGEQYF.

The V and J genes are TRBV3-1 (or the pseudogene TRBV3-2) and TRBJ2-3; possibly TRBD1 for D (6 bases). V lost 4 bases, J lost 6 bases, and 8 bases lay in between. Germline CDR1 and CDR2: LGHDT and YNNKEL (reference sequence). This CDR3 comprises 12 residues. The CDR3 protein is CASSLQGDTQYF. The DNA for the CDR3 is TGTGCCAGCAGCCTCCAGGGGGATACGCAGTATTTT.

The V call is TRBV5-4, the J call TRBJ2-3; D may be TRBD1 (7 bases). There are 16 residues in the CDR3. Trimming stripped 1 base from V and 5 bases from J, with 17 bases between. Per the germline V gene, CDR1 is SGHNT and CDR2 is YYREEE (reference sequence). CDR3 DNA: TGTGCCAGCAGCTTGAGGAGGGGGCGGGCGGAAGATACGCAGTATTTT. Translating it yields CASSLRRGRAEDTQYF.

This clone has only one observation. The chain joins TRBV19 to TRBJ1-6; D perhaps matches TRBD1 (6 bases). The V gene's germline CDR1 is LNHDA and CDR2 SQIVND (reference sequence). The CDR3 consists of 14 residues. V gave up 7 bases and J gave up 2 bases, with 9 bases separating them. Written as DNA, the CDR3 is TGTGCCAGTAAGGGGGACACCTATAATTCACCCCTCCACTTT. Its translation is CASKGDTYNSPLHF.

This chain uses TRBV5-4 with TRBJ2-1, with 8 bases aligning to TRBD1. Unmatched junction bases numbered 3, after V lost 2 bases and J lost 2 bases. The CDR3 runs to 15 residues. The germline CDR1 and CDR2 sequences are SGHNT and YYREEE (reference sequence). The CDR3 DNA follows: TGTGCCAGCAGCTTTCCGGGACAGGCCTACAATGAGCAGTTCTTC. Its protein product is CASSFPGQAYNEQFF.

This chain links TRBV14 with TRBJ2-2; D not certain. Trimming removed 0 bases at V and 2 bases at J, with 4 bases between. CDR1 is SGHDN, CDR2 FVKESK, per germline. CDR3 size: 14 residues. This CDR3 reads CASSQDLNTGELFF. For the CDR3, the DNA is TGTGCCAGCAGCCAAGATTTAAACACCGGGGAGCTGTTTTTT.

This clone has a handful of counts. The chain employs TRBV5-1 and TRBJ2-3; 10 nucleotides match TRBD2. V was pared by 2 bases and J by 1 base, with 4 bases of the junction left unmatched. This CDR3 region has 16 residues. Germline CDR1 reads SGHRS; CDR2 reads YFSETQ. The DNA for the CDR3 is TGCGCCAGCAGCTTTCCCGGGACTAGCGGCACAGATACGCAGTATTTT. Translation: CASSFPGTSGTDTQYF.

CDR3 sequence reads: CASSPVSSTDTQYF. CDR3 nucleotides: TGTGCCAGCTCACCAGTTTCTAGCACAGATACGCAGTATTTT. The chain uses TRBV18 and TRBJ2-3; D ambiguous. V dropped 2 bases and J dropped 0 bases, with 6 bases sitting between them. CDR1 KGHSH and CDR2 LQKENI come from the germline V gene. This CDR3 spans 14 amino acids.

The chain is built from TRBV12-3 or TRBV12-4 and TRBJ1-5; maybe TRBD1 (5 bases). The CDR3 covers 13 residues. V was trimmed by 3 bases and J by 5 bases, leaving 8 bases between them. The CDR3 sequence: CASSLVGDQPQHF. CDR3 DNA sequence: TGTGCCAGCAGTTTGGTAGGGGATCAGCCCCAGCATTTT.

This clone came up once. This chain connects TRBV4-1 to TRBJ1-6; TRBD1 aligns across 8 bases. Germline V CDR1 and CDR2: MGHRA, YSYEKL. V gave up 4 bases and J gave up 9 bases; unmatched junction bases: 8. The CDR3 extends over 15 amino acids. CDR3 sequence (DNA): TGCGCCAGCAGCCGATGGACAGGGTTGCGTTCACCCCTCCACTTT. The encoded protein is CASSRWTGLRSPLHF.

The chain uses TRBV11-3 and TRBJ1-1; 8 bases match TRBD1. Germline loops: CDR1 SGHNT, CDR2 YENEEA. The CDR3 is 15 residues long. V shed 5 bases and J 0 bases; nucleotides not matched to a gene: 5. The CDR3 DNA reads TGTGCCAGCAGCCCCGGGACAGGTGTGAACACTGAAGCTTTCTTT. Translation gives CASSPGTGVNTEAFF.

The rearrangement joins TRBV7-2 to TRBJ1-4; 8 bases match TRBD1. With V trimmed by 5 bases and J by 7 bases, 18 bases remained unmatched. CDR1 and CDR2 from the germline V gene are SGHTA and FQGNSA. This CDR3 is 18 amino acids long. The CDR3 loop is CASSLRSRRQGKSEKLFF. Here the CDR3 DNA reads TGTGCCAGCAGCCTACGTAGTAGAAGACAGGGGAAGAGTGAAAAACTGTTTTTT. The complete variable domain, with remaining parts taken from reference TRBV7-2 and TRBJ1-4, reads GAGVSQSPSNKVTEKGKDVELRCDPISGHTALYWYRQSLGQGLEFLIYFQGNSAPDKSGLPSDRFSAERTGGSVSTLTIQRTQQEDSAVYLCASSLRSRRQGKSEKLFFGSGTQLSVL.

The chain employs TRBV6-2 or TRBV6-3 and TRBJ1-5, with 9 bases lining up with TRBD1. The CDR3 is made up of 20 amino acids. The V segment lost 6 bases and the J segment 6 bases; nucleotides outside the gene matches: 24. Looked up from germline, CDR1 is MNHEY and CDR2 is SVGEGT. CDR3 amino acids: CASSPSRAQRRDRVAQPQHF. CDR3 sequence (DNA): TGTGCCAGCAGCCCCAGCAGAGCACAACGCCGGGACAGGGTGGCTCAGCCCCAGCATTTT.

The rearrangement joins TRBV28 to TRBJ1-2; tentatively, D is TRBD1 (6 bases). In germline, CDR1 is MDHEN, CDR2 SYDVKM. The CDR3 totals 15 residues. Trimming took 2 bases from V and 2 from J, leaving 12 bases between them. The CDR3 DNA follows: TGTGCCAGCAGTTTACCCCCAGGGGTAAACTATGGCTACACCTTC. It specifies CASSLPPGVNYGYTF.

This chain uses TRBV7-2 with TRBJ1-5, with D perhaps TRBD1 (6 bases). V dropped 1 base and J dropped 5 bases, with 12 bases sitting between them. Germline CDR1 is SGHTA and CDR2 is FQGNSA. The CDR3 runs 15 residues. The CDR3 here is CASSLGYRVHQPQHF. The CDR3 DNA reads TGTGCCAGCAGCTTAGGGTACAGGGTGCATCAGCCCCAGCATTTT.

The gene calls are TRBV2 and TRBJ1-5; the D gene is possibly TRBD1 (5 bases). V gave up 2 bases and J gave up 2 bases, with 13 bases separating them. The germline V gene encodes CDR1 SNHLY and CDR2 FYNNEI. The CDR3 runs 16 residues. CDR3 loop: CASSENVRGRNQPQHF. As DNA, the CDR3 is TGTGCCAGCAGTGAAAACGTAAGGGGCCGCAATCAGCCCCAGCATTTT. Full variable domain (rest looked up from reference TRBV2 and TRBJ1-5): EPEVTQTPSHQVTQMGQEVILRCVPISNHLYFYWYRQILGQKVEFLVSFYNNEISEKSEIFDDQFSVERPDGSNFTLKIRSTKLEDSAMYFCASSENVRGRNQPQHFGDGTRLSIL.

This chain links TRBV7-8 with TRBJ1-2, with D perhaps matching TRBD1 (5 bases). Trimming removed 1 base from V and 4 bases from J, with 13 bases in between. In germline, CDR1 is SGHVS, CDR2 FQNEAQ. CDR3 length: 15 residues. In DNA, the CDR3 is TGTGCCAGCAGCTTAGGAGGCAAGGGGCGCTATGGCTACACCTTC. It encodes CASSLGGKGRYGYTF.